The present TCR beta chain was sequenced within a study of T cell repertoires in cytomegalovirus infection. The overall study: Public TCR beta signatures provided an indication of both CMV infection and a matching HLA type. Study-wide results and caveats: CMV-specific TCR beta clonotypes restricted by HLA-C were the ones dominating the ex vivo response.

Worth noting for this clonotype: What it recognizes is unknown.

The V and J ends lost 4 bases and 2 bases respectively, with 17 bases between them. Germline CDR1 MNHEY, CDR2 SMNVEV (reference sequence). CDR3 length: 16 residues. TCRdb re-called the reads with MiXCR, one entry per CDR3 protein. Counted here are some 920,000 distinct CDR3 sequences, around a third occurring once; the ten biggest clones make up over 12%. The clonotype comes from a human donor in good health (CMV status not recorded). Some clones in this sample may be carry-over from other donors' samples. The chain employs TRBV27 and TRBJ2-5; TRBD1 is a possible D gene (5 bases). Source: cultured CD8+ T cells from PBMCs, taken from culture after CMV antigen stimulation. CDR3 nucleotides: TGTGCCAGCAGTTCCACAGGTCTACCGCGGCAAGAGACCCAGTACTTC. Amino acids: CASSSTGLPRQETQYF.